The T cell receptor (beta chain) described here comes from a study of long-term antiretroviral therapy in people with HIV. Study findings and constraints: Diversity increased after ART yet remained lower than in transplant donor controls.

On this clone: As yet, its antigen is unknown.

The assay used was immunoSEQ (version v3.0), run at survey level. Here immunoSEQ multiplex PCR was the method, and the copy in TCRdb shows in-frame clones only, minus some. The sample has tens of thousands of clones, about four fifths seen once. Germline V lookup: CDR1 MDHEN, CDR2 SYDVKM. V lost 5 bases to trimming and J lost 8 bases; unmatched junction nucleotides: 10. The CDR3 length is 14 residues. This specimen was unsorted PBMCs, taken 0.2 years after starting antiretroviral therapy. The chain combines TRBV28 with TRBJ1-2, with 8 bases that match TRBD1. This clonotype was sampled from a woman in her twenties or thirties with HIV. CDR3 in DNA: TGTGCCAGCAGTCCCCTGGGACAGGCGCGCGGCTACACCTTC. It codes for CASSPLGQARGYTF.